A single sample gave rise to the 31 T cell receptor beta chains below, sequenced in a study of CXCR3-negative and CXCR3-positive naive CD8 T cells. Overall study results and limits: Greater hydrophobicity was found in TRB CDR3s of CXCR3-positive naive cells than of CXCR3-negative naive cells.

Antigens of these TCRs are unknown. 5' RACE with UMI labels generated the TRB cDNA libraries. TCRdb reprocessed the 5' RACE reads; each CDR3 protein has one entry and no DNA is given. The sample data list approximately 90,000 distinct CDR3 sequences. The sample consisted of naive CXCR3+ CD8+ T cells from blood. Subset reported: CD45RO-CCR7+CD27+CD95- naive CD8+ T cells expressing CXCR3 (TNR3+). These TCRs come from a human donor in good health. Some clones in this sample may be carry-over from other donors' samples.

The chain joins TRBV25-1 to TRBJ2-7. The CDR3 extends over 11 amino acids. The germline CDR1 and CDR2 sequences are MGHDK and SYGVNS. The CDR3 here is CASSERTSKYF.

The chain links TRBV29-1 to TRBJ2-3. The CDR3 totals 14 residues. Germline V gene data show CDR1 as SQVTM and CDR2 as ANQGSEA. This CDR3 is CSVAGGDRTDTQYF.

The J gene is TRBJ2-1, the V gene TRBV9. This CDR3 has 13 amino acids. The germline CDR1 and CDR2 sequences are SGDLS and YYNGEE. The CDR3 loop reads CASSATWANEQLF.

This sequence joins TRBV10-3 and TRBJ2-1; no DNA is available, so the TRBD1 call from TCRdb remains unchecked. From germline, CDR1 is ENHRY and CDR2 SYGVKD. The CDR3 consists of 14 residues. CDR3: CATDRERGTDEQFF.

The chain employs TRBV20-1 and TRBJ2-7; without DNA, the TCRdb call of TRBD2 cannot be checked. Germline-derived CDR1 and CDR2 are DFQATT and SNEGSKA (reference sequence). The CDR3 is 13 residues long. CDR3 loop: CSARDKAGYEQYF.

The gene calls are TRBV7-8 and TRBJ2-1; TCRdb's assignment of TRBD2 cannot be checked, as there is no DNA. Germline CDR1 SGHVS, CDR2 FQNEAQ. This CDR3 comprises 16 residues. CDR3 loop: CASSLGPGRDPNEQFF.

This chain uses TRBV2 with TRBJ2-2; checking the TCRdb D call of TRBD1 is not possible without DNA. The germline gives CDR1 SNHLY, CDR2 FYNNEI. This CDR3 contains 14 residues. The CDR3 reads CASSEQGETGELFF.

The chain combines TRBV7-6 with TRBJ2-1; TCRdb calls TRBD2, which cannot be checked without DNA. The CDR3 is 15 residues long. Germline V CDR1 and CDR2: SGHVS, FNYEAQ. The CDR3 sequence is CASSMDSYSYNEQFF.

This sequence joins TRBV7-9 and TRBJ2-7. The CDR3 length is 13 residues. Germline V lookup: CDR1 SEHNR, CDR2 FQNEAQ (reference sequence). The CDR3 region is CASSLGSAREQYF.

The CDR3 spells CASSPTGYEQFF. This chain uses TRBV18 with TRBJ2-1. CDR1 and CDR2 from the germline V gene are KGHSH and LQKENI. The CDR3 loop spans 12 amino acids.

The rearrangement joins TRBV6-6 to TRBJ2-2; TCRdb proposes TRBD2, but this gene call is untestable without DNA. CDR1 and CDR2 from the germline V gene are MNHNY and SVGAGI (reference sequence). This CDR3 contains 16 residues. CDR3 protein: CASRRLAVTNTGELFF.

The rearrangement links TRBV13 to TRBJ2-1; TCRdb designates TRBD2, a call that cannot be tested without DNA. Germline V gene lookup returns CDR1 PRHDT and CDR2 FYEKMQ (reference sequence). CDR3 length: 15 amino acids. CDR3 loop: CASTWDRGGYNEQFF.

The chain couples TRBV20-1 to TRBJ2-3; the D call from TCRdb, TRBD2, cannot be confirmed without DNA. Germline CDR1 is DFQATT and CDR2 is SNEGSKA (reference sequence). The CDR3 is 17 amino acids. CDR3 loop: CSAPGLAGGPTTDTQYF.

V gene TRBV29-1 combines with J gene TRBJ2-2. The CDR3 runs 11 residues. Germline loops: CDR1 SQVTM, CDR2 ANQGSEA. The CDR3 loop reads CSVGRVGELFF.

This chain connects TRBV3-1 to TRBJ2-7. The CDR3 spans 15 residues. The germline gives CDR1 LGHDT, CDR2 YNNKEL (reference sequence). The CDR3 loop is CASSQEMLAYYEQYF.

This chain links TRBV28 with TRBJ2-7. CDR3 length equals 14 residues. Germline-derived CDR1 and CDR2 are MDHEN and SYDVKM. This CDR3 reads CGSTDLKISYEQYF.

This rearrangement joins TRBV15 to TRBJ1-5; TCRdb indicates TRBD1, and absent DNA this call remains unverified. This CDR3 contains 13 residues. Germline assignment: CDR1 LNHNV and CDR2 YYDKDF (reference sequence). This chain's CDR3 is CATSPGPNQPQHF. The full variable domain, its missing parts supplied by reference TRBV15 and TRBJ1-5, is DAMVIQNPRYQVTQFGKPVTLSCSQTLNHNVMYWYQQKSSQAPKLLFHYYDKDFNNEADTPDNFQSRRPNTSFCFLDIRSPGLGDTAMYLCATSPGPNQPQHFGDGTRLSIL.

The chain employs TRBV5-6 and TRBJ2-1; the D gene TCRdb calls, TRBD2, cannot be checked with no DNA. This CDR3 has 17 amino acids. Germline CDR1 is SGHDT and CDR2 is YYEEEE. The CDR3 sequence: CASSLIGLAVTYNEQFF.

CDR3 region: CSVGGQEYGYTF. V usage is TRBV29-1 and J usage is TRBJ1-2; TCRdb calls TRBD1, which cannot be checked without DNA. The CDR3 is 12 residues long. Germline CDR1 reads SQVTM; CDR2 reads ANQGSEA.

The chain carries TRBV28 and TRBJ1-2; TCRdb gives TRBD1 as the D gene, but with no DNA this cannot be confirmed. This CDR3 has 14 amino acids. Germline CDR1 reads MDHEN; CDR2 reads SYDVKM. The CDR3 sequence: CASSYQGGGYGYTF.

The CDR3 here is CSADRDSAYEQYF. This chain links TRBV20-1 with TRBJ2-7; TCRdb picks TRBD1, but there is no DNA to check that call. Germline-derived CDR1 and CDR2 are DFQATT and SNEGSKA (reference sequence). The CDR3 totals 13 residues.

The chain employs TRBV29-1 and TRBJ2-1; TCRdb designates TRBD2, a call that cannot be tested without DNA. The CDR3 is made up of 15 amino acids. CDR1 is SQVTM, CDR2 ANQGSEA, per germline. This CDR3 is CSVEASGRVYNEQFF.

J is TRBJ2-2 and V is TRBV18; as DNA is missing, the TRBD1 call by TCRdb cannot be tested. CDR3 length: 17 residues. CDR1 KGHSH and CDR2 LQKENI come from the germline V gene. CDR3 sequence: CASSPPDSIQYTGELFF.

The genes are TRBV4-2 and TRBJ2-3; TCRdb calls TRBD1, which cannot be checked without DNA. The CDR3 totals 15 residues. Per germline, CDR1 LGHNA and CDR2 YNFKEQ. This CDR3 reads CASSQDGGPTDTQYF.

The chain links TRBV15 to TRBJ1-5. Germline V CDR1 and CDR2: LNHNV, YYDKDF (reference sequence). This CDR3 contains 15 residues. Here the CDR3 reads CATSRDVSTSWPQHF.

The chain is built from TRBV10-3 and TRBJ2-7; the TRBD2 assignment by TCRdb is unverifiable without DNA. Germline values: CDR1 ENHRY, CDR2 SYGVKD. There are 14 residues in the CDR3. The CDR3 is CATQLAGSAYEQYF.

The CDR3 loop is CASSYSTVGEPNTEAFF. The chain couples TRBV6-5 to TRBJ1-1; absent DNA, TCRdb's TRBD1 call cannot be checked. Germline lookup yields CDR1 MNHEY and CDR2 SVGAGI. The CDR3 runs to 17 residues.

The rearrangement uses TRBV4-1 and TRBJ1-1; absent DNA, TCRdb's TRBD1 call cannot be checked. The germline CDR1 and CDR2 sequences are MGHRA and YSYEKL. This CDR3 has 16 residues. The CDR3 sequence: CASVRTGGSMNTEAFF.

The chain links TRBV29-1 to TRBJ2-7; TCRdb gives TRBD1 as the D gene, but with no DNA this cannot be confirmed. CDR1 SQVTM and CDR2 ANQGSEA come from the germline V gene. This CDR3 is built from 14 residues. CDR3 residues: CSVIEGASSYEQYF.

The chain's CDR3 is CASSPGQAFIPAADTQYF. The gene calls are TRBV7-2 and TRBJ2-3; TCRdb's D gene call, TRBD1, goes unchecked for lack of DNA. CDR3 length: 18 residues. The germline CDR1 and CDR2 sequences are SGHTA and FQGNSA.

This rearrangement joins TRBV7-3 to TRBJ1-1. This CDR3 has 14 amino acids. Per the germline V gene, CDR1 is SGHTA and CDR2 is FQGTGA. The CDR3 sequence is CASSLGARGTEAFF.